These 6 T cell receptor beta chains originate from one sample sequenced in a study of blood T cell repertoires in COVID-19. Generated by immunoSEQ multiplex PCR, the TCRdb table keeps only in-frame clones and is missing some. The profile covers about 140,000 clones, with over 65% appearing a single time and roughly 15% taken by the ten largest. The sequenced material came from peripheral blood. These receptors were collected from a middle-aged man with acute or convalescent COVID-19.

A few counts support this clone. V and J are TRBV9 and TRBJ1-3; unclear D gene. The CDR3 contains 12 residues. Trimming pared 3 bases from V and 2 bases from J, leaving 3 bases between. Germline assignment: CDR1 SGDLS and CDR2 YYNGEE. The CDR3 loop is CASSDTGNTIYF. CDR3 nucleotides: TGTGCCAGCAGCGATACTGGAAACACCATATATTTT.

J is TRBJ2-3 and V is TRBV5-1; 11 bases agree with TRBD2. The V gene end was trimmed by 0 bases and the J gene end by 8 bases; junction bases not matched to a gene: 5. CDR1 and CDR2 (germline): SGHRS, YFSETQ. The CDR3 has 15 amino acids. CDR3 region: CASSLASGGHSTQYF. The CDR3 bases are TGCGCCAGCAGCTTGGCTAGCGGGGGGCACTCTACGCAGTATTTT.

V usage is TRBV5-1 and J usage is TRBJ1-2; TRBD1 agrees at 9 bases. With V trimmed by 2 bases and J by 4 bases, 3 bases remained unmatched. CDR1 SGHRS and CDR2 YFSETQ come from the germline V gene. This CDR3 has 14 residues. The CDR3 DNA reads TGCGCCAGCAGCTTAGGACAGGGGTTCTATGGCTACACCTTC. Translating gives CASSLGQGFYGYTF.

The CDR3, as DNA: TGTGCCAGCAGCTTCCCCACTAACACCGGGGAGCTGTTTTTT. This encodes CASSFPTNTGELFF. This chain joins TRBV7-2 and TRBJ2-2; D is undetermined. The V gene lost 3 bases and the J gene lost 2 bases, with 7 bases spanning the gap. This CDR3 has 14 residues. The germline V gene encodes CDR1 SGHTA and CDR2 FQGNSA.

The chain is built from TRBV9 and TRBJ1-1, with TRBD1 as a possible D gene (6 bases). Germline loops: CDR1 SGDLS, CDR2 YYNGEE. V lost 3 bases and J 2 bases, leaving 11 bases between the germline ends. This CDR3 is 14 amino acids long. In DNA form, the CDR3 reads TGTGCCAGCAGCGAGAGGACAGCAAACACTGAAGCTTTCTTT. This codes for CASSERTANTEAFF.

The J gene is TRBJ1-5, the V gene TRBV12-2. TRBV12-2 is a pseudogene segment. The CDR3 contains 14 residues. This CDR3 is CASRLRDSNQPQHF. The CDR3 bases are TGTGCAAGTCGCTTGAGAGATAGCAATCAGCCCCAGCATTTT.